This entry describes one T cell receptor beta chain. These data are taken from a study of CD8 T cells in Susac syndrome. Study-level information: Blood was drawn from patients with Susac syndrome. At that point, they were therapy-naive, on corticosteroids, or on intravenous immunoglobulin alone.

The V gene's germline CDR1 is DFQATT and CDR2 SNEGSKA (reference sequence). Trimming stripped 6 bases from V and 6 bases from J, with 11 bases between. The length of the CDR3 is 11 residues. A quantity of roughly 0.5 to 1 ug RNA underwent reverse transcription using random hexamers. Multiplex immunoSEQ PCR targeted 54 Vbeta and 13 Jbeta TCR beta segments. TCRdb reprocessed the immunoSEQ multiplex PCR reads with MiXCR, giving one entry per CDR3 protein. The data show 150,000 to 180,000 distinct CDR3 sequences, with approximately 95% seen just once and approximately 0.17% held by the top ten. High-throughput TCR beta sequencing covered peripheral CD8+ and CD4+ T cells.

Material for sequencing was CD4+ T cells from PBMCs. The V call is TRBV20-1, the J call TRBJ1-1; no clear D gene. The sequence was collected from a human donor with Susac syndrome. CDR3 sequence: CSAKLVSEAFF. DNA of the CDR3: TGCAGTGCCAAACTCGTCTCTGAAGCTTTCTTT.